The 26 T cell receptor beta chains listed next were all sequenced from one sample in a study of regulatory T cells in long-lasting Graves disease. Time point denoted: newly diagnosed GD, antithyroid drugs for less than 3 months. The TCR library was made from RNA that had been extracted from PBMCs in TRIzol. Construction of the TCR beta libraries employed iRepertoire HTBI primers in conjunction with Arm-PCR of CDR3 regions. TCRdb passed the multiplex PCR reads through MiXCR, listing each CDR3 protein once. Of under 300,000 distinct CDR3 sequences in the sample, just over 20% were seen once. The sequences come from peripheral blood mononuclear cells (PBMCs), collected at new diagnosis, from a patient treated with antithyroid drugs. The receptors shown here come from a female donor with Graves disease.

This chain links TRBV5-1 with TRBJ1-3; D not resolved. The V gene's germline CDR1 is SGHRS and CDR2 YFSETQ. V lost 0 bases and J lost 0, with 13 bases in between. The CDR3 length is 17 residues. The CDR3 protein is CASSLEVGRFSGNTIYF. CDR3 DNA sequence: TGCGCCAGCAGCTTGGAGGTGGGCCGCTTCTCTGGAAACACCATATATTTT.

The sample holds many counts of this clonotype. The CDR3, as DNA: TGCGCCAGCAGCCAAGATCCCCGAGAAGAGACCCAGTACTTC. Translating gives CASSQDPREETQYF. This rearrangement joins TRBV4-1 to TRBJ2-5; D gene uncertain. Germline V lookup: CDR1 MGHRA, CDR2 YSYEKL. The CDR3 has 14 residues. V lost 0 bases and J 3 bases, leaving 8 bases between the germline ends.

This clonotype was detected many times. V usage is TRBV6-2 or TRBV6-3 and J usage is TRBJ2-3; possible D gene TRBD2, 6 bases. The ends were cut back, 10 bases at V and 5 bases at J, with 22 bases in the middle. The CDR3 is made up of 15 amino acids. In germline, CDR1 is MNHEY, CDR2 SVGEGT. The CDR3 coding sequence is TGTGCCACCCTACACCGATTCTTCGGGGGAGATACGCAGTATTTT. Residues: CATLHRFFGGDTQYF.

The J gene is TRBJ2-5, the V gene TRBV6-1; 11 bases align to TRBD2. Looked up from germline, CDR1 is MNHNS and CDR2 is SASEGT. The CDR3 length is 15 residues. V shed 6 bases and J 2 bases; nucleotides not matched to a gene: 5. CDR3: CASRSLAGGQETQYF. The CDR3 coding sequence is TGTGCCAGCAGATCGCTAGCGGGGGGACAAGAGACCCAGTACTTC.

This clonotype was found many times. The genes are TRBV12-3 or TRBV12-4 and TRBJ1-3; TRBD1 agrees at 8 bases. Trimming cost V 7 bases and J 1 base; bases outside gene matches: 9. The CDR3 loop spans 16 amino acids. Written as DNA, the CDR3 is TGTGCCAGCACCTCGGGACAGGAAGTTTCTGGAAACACCATATATTTT. The encoded protein is CASTSGQEVSGNTIYF.

The V and J genes are TRBV7-9 and TRBJ2-1, with D possibly TRBD2 on 5 matching bases. V shed 3 bases and J shed 9 bases, with 9 bases lying between them. This CDR3 is 12 amino acids long. Germline lookup yields CDR1 SEHNR and CDR2 FQNEAQ (reference sequence). The CDR3 nucleotides are TGTGCCAGCAGCTTTAGCGAAGGTGAGCAGTTCTTC. The encoded protein is CASSFSEGEQFF.

There are many counts of this clonotype. V gene TRBV27 combines with J gene TRBJ1-1, with 10 bases fitting TRBD1. The CDR3 loop spans 14 amino acids. V lost 5 bases, J lost 4 bases, and 4 bases stayed unmatched. Germline V gives CDR1 MNHEY, CDR2 SMNVEV (reference sequence). This chain's CDR3 is CASSRRDRGTEAFF. CDR3 nucleotide sequence: TGTGCCAGCAGTCGCAGGGACAGGGGCACTGAAGCTTTCTTT.

In this sample, this clonotype turned up many times. This chain connects TRBV12-3 or TRBV12-4 to TRBJ2-3; D is possibly TRBD2 (5 bases). This CDR3 spans 15 amino acids. V lost 1 base and J 4 bases, leaving 12 bases between the germline ends. The CDR3 coding sequence is TGTGCCAGCAGTTTAGAGCTAGCTGCCTCAGATACGCAGTATTTT. It yields the protein CASSLELAASDTQYF.

This clonotype was counted many times. The V gene is TRBV7-2, the J gene TRBJ2-7; D is uncertain. The V gene lost 5 bases and the J gene lost 6 bases, with 14 bases spanning the gap. The CDR3 loop spans 13 amino acids. Germline assignment: CDR1 SGHTA and CDR2 FQGNSA. The CDR3 DNA reads TGTGCCAGCAGCCGACCCTCCTCGGGCGAGCAGTACTTC. It specifies CASSRPSSGEQYF.

A few counts support this clonotype. The J gene is TRBJ1-3, the V gene TRBV19; TRBD1 matches 8 bases. The CDR3 consists of 14 residues. Germline CDR1 LNHDA, CDR2 SQIVND (reference sequence). J was trimmed by 1 base and V by 10 bases; bases with no gene match: 6. CDR3 region: CATRQGRSGNTIYF. The CDR3 nucleotides read TGTGCCACCAGACAGGGGAGGTCTGGAAACACCATATATTTT.

This rearrangement joins TRBV19 to TRBJ2-2; the D gene is possibly TRBD1 (6 bases). From germline, CDR1 is LNHDA and CDR2 SQIVND (reference sequence). The CDR3 loop spans 16 amino acids. V was trimmed by 3 bases and J by 3 bases, leaving 14 bases between them. This chain's CDR3 is CASSMVGARDTGELFF. The CDR3 DNA follows: TGTGCCAGTAGTATGGTGGGGGCGCGGGACACCGGGGAGCTGTTTTTT.

At least ten counts were recorded for this clonotype. This rearrangement joins TRBV4-3 to TRBJ1-3; D gene uncertain. This CDR3 has 13 residues. Germline lookup yields CDR1 LGHNA and CDR2 YSLEER. Trimming stripped 0 bases from V and 7 bases from J, with 7 bases between. The chain's CDR3 is CASSQEQENTIYF. The CDR3 DNA follows: TGCGCCAGCAGCCAAGAACAAGAGAACACCATATATTTT.

This clonotype came up many times. The genes are TRBV5-5 and TRBJ1-1; 9 bases align to TRBD1. Germline V lookup: CDR1 SGHKS, CDR2 YYEKEE (reference sequence). This CDR3 contains 15 residues. V dropped 0 bases and J dropped 6; count of bases not matched to a gene: 6. In DNA, the CDR3 is TGTGCCAGCAGCTTGGGTACAGGGGGCGGGCCTGAAGCTTTCTTT. Its protein is CASSLGTGGGPEAFF.

The chain combines TRBV11-1 with TRBJ1-3; D unresolved. The germline V gene encodes CDR1 SGHAT and CDR2 FQDESV (reference sequence). The CDR3 has 16 residues. The V end was cut by 2 bases, the J end by 0 bases, with 11 bases between. CDR3 region: CASSLPGFGSGNTIYF. The CDR3 nucleotides are TGTGCCAGCAGCTTACCGGGGTTTGGCTCTGGAAACACCATATATTTT.

This clonotype was seen ten or more times. CDR3 amino acids: CASSPPSGTYEQYF. In DNA form, the CDR3 reads TGTGCCAGCTCACCACCCTCGGGAACCTACGAGCAGTACTTC. The V call is TRBV18, the J call TRBJ2-7; D is perhaps TRBD2 (5 bases). The V gene's germline CDR1 is KGHSH and CDR2 LQKENI. V lost 0 bases, J lost 2 bases, and 8 bases lay in between. The CDR3 extends over 14 amino acids.

The chain recombines TRBV2 with TRBJ1-6, with D tentatively TRBD1 (5 bases). Trimming stripped 7 bases from V and 7 bases from J, with 17 bases between. Germline V gene data show CDR1 as SNHLY and CDR2 as FYNNEI. The CDR3 totals 15 residues. The CDR3 reads CASISSGLRNSPLHF. In nucleotides, the CDR3 is TGTGCCAGCATCAGTTCGGGACTTCGAAATTCACCCCTCCACTTT.

This clonotype was recorded at least ten times. The chain is built from TRBV11-1 and TRBJ2-5, with a tentative D call TRBD2 (5 bases). The germline V and J ends were trimmed by 2 bases and 5 bases, with 12 bases remaining between them. The CDR3 runs 14 residues. Germline CDR1 reads SGHAT; CDR2 reads FQDESV (reference sequence). CDR3 sequence: CASSLPGMGETQYF. The DNA for the CDR3 is TGTGCCAGCAGCTTACCCGGGATGGGGGAGACCCAGTACTTC.

This clonotype was found many times. This sequence joins TRBV24-1 and TRBJ2-3; 7 nucleotides agree with TRBD1. The germline CDR1 and CDR2 sequences are KGHDR and SFDVKD. The CDR3 sequence is 18 residues long. With V trimmed by 0 bases and J by 0 bases, 8 bases remained unmatched. The CDR3 is CATSDLVGTASSTDTQYF. In DNA, the CDR3 is TGTGCCACCAGTGATTTGGTCGGGACAGCATCTAGCACAGATACGCAGTATTTT.

In this sample, this clonotype turned up many times. The V call is TRBV2, the J call TRBJ1-5; D is unresolved. This CDR3 spans 15 amino acids. Germline lookup yields CDR1 SNHLY and CDR2 FYNNEI. The germline V and J ends were trimmed by 7 bases and 0 bases, with 13 bases remaining between them. Here the CDR3 reads CASIGRTDSNQPQHF. CDR3 bases: TGTGCCAGCATCGGAAGGACGGATAGCAATCAGCCCCAGCATTTT.

This clonotype was seen repeatedly, ten times or more. The chain combines TRBV29-1 with TRBJ1-2; TRBD1 might be the D (6 bases). Trimming removed 8 bases from V and 0 bases from J, with 10 bases in between. Per the germline V gene, CDR1 is SQVTM and CDR2 is ANQGSEA. This CDR3 comprises 12 residues. Written as DNA, the CDR3 is TGCAGCAGCACAGGGACTAACTATGGCTACACCTTC. Protein product: CSSTGTNYGYTF.

This clonotype was observed many times. The chain couples TRBV10-3 to TRBJ2-7; TRBD1 aligns across 12 bases. In germline, CDR1 is ENHRY, CDR2 SYGVKD. The ends lost 4 bases at V and 5 bases at J; junction bases unmatched: 3. The CDR3 spans 14 residues. In DNA, the CDR3 is TGTGCCATCAGTGGGGACAGGGGGCAACACGAGCAGTACTTC. Residues: CAISGDRGQHEQYF.

Written as DNA, the CDR3 is TGTGCCAGCAGCCAAAGGACTAGCGGGACAGATACGCAGTATTTT. This sequence encodes CASSQRTSGTDTQYF. The rearrangement links TRBV7-9 to TRBJ2-3, with 11 bases fitting TRBD2. The CDR3 length is 15 residues. Trimming took 5 bases from V and 3 from J; bases not matched to a gene: 4. Germline CDR1 reads SEHNR; CDR2 reads FQNEAQ (reference sequence).

This clonotype occurred many times. The chain carries TRBV18 and TRBJ2-1; D gene uncertain. V was shortened by 6 bases and J by 0 bases, with 12 bases between the two germline ends. The V gene's germline CDR1 is KGHSH and CDR2 LQKENI. The CDR3 is 15 amino acids. The CDR3 DNA follows: TGTGCCAGCTCTTTGGGCGGTGCCTCCTACAATGAGCAGTTCTTC. Protein sequence: CASSLGGASYNEQFF.

The count of this clonotype is one. A much more abundant neighbour one base away suggests this may be a read error. V and J are TRBV6-1 and TRBJ2-7; TRBD2 might be the D (5 bases). Per the germline V gene, CDR1 is MNHNS and CDR2 is SASEGT. The CDR3 runs 12 residues. For the CDR3, the DNA is TGTGCCAGCACCCCTACGACCGGGGAGCGGTACTTC. Translation: CASTPTTGERYF.

The table lists this clonotype with many counts. V gene TRBV7-2 combines with J gene TRBJ1-2, with D perhaps matching TRBD1 (5 bases). The V gene lost 5 bases and the J gene lost 10 bases, with 20 bases spanning the gap. This CDR3 comprises 14 residues. CDR1 and CDR2 from the germline V gene are SGHTA and FQGNSA. The chain's CDR3 is CASSPGSTAYPYTF. CDR3 coding DNA: TGTGCCAGCAGCCCAGGGAGCACCGCCTACCCCTACACCTTC. Full variable domain (remainder filled in from reference TRBV7-2 and TRBJ1-2): GAGVSQSPSNKVTEKGKDVELRCDPISGHTALYWYRQSLGQGLEFLIYFQGNSAPDKSGLPSDRFSAERTGGSVSTLTIQRTQQEDSAVYLCASSPGSTAYPYTFGSGTRLTVV.

On this clonotype: At one end the junction does not follow the germline gene, possibly because of a read error. V is TRBV28 and J is TRBJ1-2; the match to TRBD1 covers 12 bases. Germline loops: CDR1 MDHEN, CDR2 SYDVKM. The CDR3 is 17 residues long. The CDR3 DNA is TGTGCCAGCATGGGACAGGGGGCGACCGGCAGCAACTATCGCTACACCTTC. Translating it yields CASMGQGATGSNYRYTF.